Each of the 11 T cell receptor beta chains below was sequenced from the same sample in a study of T cells after yellow fever vaccination. Via MiXCR, TCRdb re-called the 5' RACE reads, giving one row per CDR3 protein. In the table there are about 580,000 distinct CDR3 sequences, less than 20% of which are singletons. The input for sequencing was PBMCs, taken about 5 days after the first yellow fever vaccination. The receptors derive from a man aged 18 to 29 who received the YFV17D yellow fever vaccine.

This rearrangement joins TRBV4-3 to TRBJ2-3; tentative D call: TRBD1 (5 bases). CDR3 length: 16 residues. V lost 4 bases and J lost 4, with 18 bases in between. CDR1 LGHNA and CDR2 YSLEER come from the germline V gene. The CDR3 sequence is CASSLKVAGLADTQYF. The CDR3 bases are TGCGCCAGCAGCCTAAAGGTTGCAGGGTTGGCAGATACGCAGTATTTT.

CDR3 sequence reads: CASRRGLTYEQYF. The CDR3 DNA sequence: TGTGCCAGCAGAAGGGGTCTTACCTACGAGCAGTACTTC. The chain recombines TRBV6-1 with TRBJ2-7, with D perhaps matching TRBD1 (5 bases). The CDR3 runs to 13 residues. Per the germline V gene, CDR1 is MNHNS and CDR2 is SASEGT. The germline V and J ends were trimmed by 6 bases and 2 bases, with 11 bases remaining between them.

This chain joins TRBV18 and TRBJ1-1; no reliable D call. The germline gives CDR1 KGHSH, CDR2 LQKENI. Trimming pared 0 bases from V and 4 bases from J, leaving 18 bases between. The CDR3 sequence is 17 residues long. The CDR3 nucleotides are TGTGCCAGCTCACCACCGTCCAGGCCCAATGTAGGCACTGAAGCTTTCTTT. This encodes CASSPPSRPNVGTEAFF.

The table lists this clonotype with a few counts. For the CDR3, the DNA is TGTGCCAGCAGGGGGACAGACGGCGAGCAGTACGTC. Protein: CASRGTDGEQYV. The rearrangement uses TRBV14 and TRBJ2-7, with 7 bases aligning to TRBD1. V dropped 6 bases and J dropped 6; count of bases not matched to a gene: 5. The germline CDR1 and CDR2 sequences are SGHDN and FVKESK. CDR3 length: 12 residues.

In its sample, this clonotype was seen a few times. The chain recombines TRBV20-1 with TRBJ2-1; D is tentatively TRBD1 or TRBD2 (5 bases each). The CDR3 consists of 14 residues. Germline CDR1 and CDR2: DFQATT and SNEGSKA (reference sequence). Trimming removed 0 bases from V and 8 bases from J, with 14 bases in between. Here the CDR3 DNA reads TGCAGTGCTAGAGATGGAAGAGGGGCCTATGAGCAGTTCTTC. This gives the protein CSARDGRGAYEQFF.

The V and J genes are TRBV7-9 and TRBJ2-3, with D perhaps being TRBD1 or TRBD2 (5 bases each). This CDR3 has 16 residues. CDR1 and CDR2 from the germline V gene are SEHNR and FQNEAQ (reference sequence). V lost 2 bases, J lost 0 bases, and 12 bases lay in between. The CDR3 loop is CASSLLLGDSTDTQYF. CDR3 coding DNA: TGTGCCAGCAGCTTATTGTTGGGGGACAGCACAGATACGCAGTATTTT.

In its sample, this clonotype was seen a few times. The rearrangement uses TRBV30 and TRBJ2-7, with a possible D match to TRBD1 (6 bases). The CDR3 has 14 residues. Germline V gene lookup returns CDR1 GTSNPN and CDR2 SVGIG (reference sequence). Trimming left V 2 bases short and J 4 bases short, with 15 bases between. CDR3 protein: CAWSNPQGWYEQYF. CDR3 coding DNA: TGTGCCTGGAGTAATCCGCAGGGGTGGTACGAGCAGTACTTC. The full variable domain, its missing parts supplied by reference TRBV30 and TRBJ2-7, is SQTIHQWPATLVQPVGSPLSLECTVEGTSNPNLYWYRQAAGRGLQLLFYSVGIGQISSEVPQNLSASRPQDRQFILSSKKLLLSDSGFYLCAWSNPQGWYEQYFGPGTRLTVT.

This clonotype was seen at least ten times. The V and J genes are TRBV15 and TRBJ1-6; 7 bases align to TRBD1. The germline CDR1 and CDR2 sequences are LNHNV and YYDKDF (reference sequence). This CDR3 has 20 residues. J lost 0 bases, V lost 0 bases, and 11 bases had no gene match. The CDR3 here is CATSRDFLDRPHSYNSPLHF. The CDR3 DNA sequence: TGTGCCACCAGCAGAGATTTCCTGGACAGGCCGCACTCCTATAATTCACCCCTCCACTTT.

The chain employs TRBV29-1 and TRBJ2-7, with 9 bases matching TRBD1. CDR3 size: 13 residues. Trimming removed 7 bases from V and 3 bases from J; junction bases left unmatched: 7. The germline V gene encodes CDR1 SQVTM and CDR2 ANQGSEA. The CDR3 sequence: CSASTGGSYEQYV. CDR3 DNA sequence: TGCAGCGCCTCGACAGGGGGTAGCTACGAGCAGTACGTC.

The gene calls are TRBV12-3 or TRBV12-4 and TRBJ1-1; no firm D call. Trimming took off 1 base at V and 9 bases at J, with 3 bases between the two ends. The CDR3 consists of 10 residues. The CDR3 loop reads CASSLEKAFF. For the CDR3, the DNA is TGTGCCAGCAGTTTAGAGAAAGCTTTCTTT.

The sample holds a few counts of this clonotype. The chain couples TRBV6-2 or TRBV6-3 to TRBJ1-1; TRBD1 might be the D (5 bases). The CDR3 is 16 amino acids. Germline CDR1 reads MNHEY; CDR2 reads SVGEGT. Trimming stripped 0 bases from V and 4 bases from J, with 15 bases between. CDR3 DNA sequence: TGTGCCAGCAGTTACTCCATCGGGGCCGCGGGCACTGAAGCTTTCTTT. Translating gives CASSYSIGAAGTEAFF.